The rows below give T cell receptor beta chains drawn from one sample of a study of response to subunit inactivated influenza vaccine. TCRdb analysed the RT-PCR reads with MiXCR anew, one entry per CDR3 protein. The table has under 550,000 distinct CDR3 sequences, roughly 7.9% seen once. Specimen: PBMCs from blood, collected less than 30 months after vaccination. The receptors were sampled from a man aged 45 to 75 who received an inactivated influenza vaccine. Both conserved end residues are part of each CDR3. The D gene is left open where the match is weak. Clone size is stated in some rows and not others, as once, few, many or a class when expanded.

size: many
D: -
J: TRBJ1-1
V: TRBV4-3
DNA: TGCGCCAGCAGCCAGGACACAGGCAACACTGAAGCTTTCTTT
CDR3: CASSQDTGNTEAFF

size: few
D: -
J: TRBJ1-5
V: TRBV6-1
DNA: TGTGCCAGCAGTGTATCCGGGTTGGCTGGAAGTCAGCCCCAGCATTTT
CDR3: CASSVSGLAGSQPQHF

size: -
D: -
J: TRBJ2-3
V: TRBV4-2
DNA: TGTGCCAGCAGCCGGAAGGGTGTCAGGGGAGATGGGGGCACAGATACGCAGTATTTT
CDR3: CASSRKGVRGDGGTDTQYF

size: many
D: TRBD1
J: TRBJ2-2
V: TRBV3-1
DNA: TGTGCCAGCACCGGCGGGACAGGGGGTTCCGGGGAGCTGTTTTTT
CDR3: CASTGGTGGSGELFF

size: many
D: -
J: TRBJ2-1
V: TRBV28
DNA: TGTGCCAGCAGGGCAGGGTTTGCCAATGAGCAGTTCTTC
CDR3: CASRAGFANEQFF

size: many
D: -
J: TRBJ2-1
V: TRBV7-2
DNA: TGTGCCAGCAGCTTAGCGGTAGGACTCCCTACAGATGAGCAGTTCTTC
CDR3: CASSLAVGLPTDEQFF

size: many
D: TRBD1
J: TRBJ1-2
V: TRBV7-2
DNA: TGTGCCAGCAGCTTCGGACAGGGACAGGGGCTCTATGGCTACACCTTC
CDR3: CASSFGQGQGLYGYTF

size: many
D: TRBD2
J: TRBJ2-5
V: TRBV12-3/TRBV12-4
DNA: TGTGCCAGCAGTCGCCATGGGGCGGGGGGCCGGTACCAGTACTTC
CDR3: CASSRHGAGGRYQYF

size: -
D: TRBD2
J: TRBJ2-2
V: TRBV7-3
DNA: TGTGCCAGCAGCCCAAGCGGGGTAGGAGGCACCCGGGAGCTGTTTTTT
CDR3: CASSPSGVGGTRELFF

size: few
D: TRBD2
J: TRBJ2-3
V: TRBV20-1
DNA: TGCAGTGCTTCCACAATACTAGCGGGAATAACAGATACGCAGTATTTT
CDR3: CSASTILAGITDTQYF

size: -
D: TRBD2
J: TRBJ2-3
V: TRBV2
DNA: TGTGCCAGCAGTGAACGAGCGGGGGGGCGGACAGATACGCAGTATTTT
CDR3: CASSERAGGRTDTQYF

size: -
D: TRBD1
J: TRBJ2-1
V: TRBV23-1
DNA: TGCGCCAGCTTATCCCGTGGGGTTGGTTGGGACAGGCCTTACAATGAGCAGTTCTTC
CDR3: CASLSRGVGWDRPYNEQFF

size: many
D: TRBD2
J: TRBJ2-1
V: TRBV11-2
DNA: TGTGCCAGCAGCTTAAACAGCGGGGGGGCCGACAATGAGCAGTTCTTC
CDR3: CASSLNSGGADNEQFF

size: many
D: -
J: TRBJ2-3
V: TRBV12-3/TRBV12-4
DNA: TGTGCCAGCAACGGCGTGGGCCCCACAGATACGCAGTATTTT
CDR3: CASNGVGPTDTQYF

size: -
D: TRBD1
J: TRBJ1-2
V: TRBV10-3
DNA: TGTGCCATCAGCCGAGACAGGGATGGCTACACCTTC
CDR3: CAISRDRDGYTF

size: few
D: TRBD1
J: TRBJ1-5
V: TRBV12-3/TRBV12-4
DNA: TGTGCCAGCAGTGTCGGACAGGGCCATCAGCCCCAGCATTTT
CDR3: CASSVGQGHQPQHF

size: many
D: -
J: TRBJ2-4
V: TRBV24-1
DNA: TGTGCCACCAGTGACCCCCGGGCAGGGGTCATTCAGTACTTC
CDR3: CATSDPRAGVIQYF

size: -
D: -
J: TRBJ2-2
V: TRBV28
DNA: TGTGCCAGCAGTTTAGACACACGTTCCGGGGAGCTGTTTTTT
CDR3: CASSLDTRSGELFF

size: many
D: -
J: TRBJ2-1
V: TRBV7-2
DNA: TGTGCCAGCAGCTTAGTTGGGGATGCCTACAATGAGCAGTTCTTC
CDR3: CASSLVGDAYNEQFF

size: few
D: -
J: TRBJ1-4
V: TRBV28
DNA: TGTGCCAGCAGGGAAAAAGGGAAACAGGGTAATGAAAAACTGTTTTTT
CDR3: CASREKGKQGNEKLFF

size: -
D: TRBD2
J: TRBJ2-3
V: TRBV2
DNA: TGTGCCAGCAGACCCGGGACTAGCGGAGATACGCAGTATTTT
CDR3: CASRPGTSGDTQYF

size: -
D: TRBD2
J: TRBJ2-1
V: TRBV20-1
DNA: TGCAGTGCTACGGGACTAGCGGGAGGCAGCGATGAGCAGTTCTTC
CDR3: CSATGLAGGSDEQFF

size: many
D: TRBD2
J: TRBJ2-7
V: TRBV20-1
DNA: TGCAGTGCCCCCTTCAGACGAGAAGCGGGGCGCTACGAGCAGTACTTC
CDR3: CSAPFRREAGRYEQYF

size: many
D: -
J: TRBJ2-3
V: TRBV5-1
DNA: TGCGCCAGCAGCTTGTTAGGGCACGATACGCAGTATTTT
CDR3: CASSLLGHDTQYF

size: few
D: -
J: TRBJ2-7
V: TRBV28
DNA: TGTGCCACCCGGACAGTTAGGTCCTACGAGCAGTACTTC
CDR3: CATRTVRSYEQYF

size: -
D: TRBD2
J: TRBJ2-3
V: TRBV6-2/TRBV6-3
DNA: TGTGTCAGTTGCGGGAGGGGCACATATACGCAGTATTTT
CDR3: CVSCGRGTYTQYF

size: -
D: -
J: TRBJ1-2
V: TRBV28
DNA: TGTGCCAGCAGTTCTCCGCGGGGGGGGGATTACTATGGCTACACCTTC
CDR3: CASSSPRGGDYYGYTF

size: many
D: TRBD1
J: TRBJ2-7
V: TRBV10-3
DNA: TGTGCCATCAGGGTGACAGGGGGCTTAGGACCCCACGAGCAGTACTTC
CDR3: CAIRVTGGLGPHEQYF

size: -
D: -
J: TRBJ2-2
V: TRBV5-1
DNA: TGCGCCAGCAGCTTGTCGGGGAGCGGCGGGGAGCTGTTTTTT
CDR3: CASSLSGSGGELFF

size: few
D: TRBD2
J: TRBJ2-5
V: TRBV7-2
DNA: TGTGCCAGCAGGGGAGGAGCGGGGTACCTCCAAGAGACCCAGTACTTC
CDR3: CASRGGAGYLQETQYF

size: many
D: TRBD2
J: TRBJ2-3
V: TRBV10-3
DNA: TGTGCCATCAGTACGACTAGCGGGAGGGCCTTAGATACGCAGTATTTT
CDR3: CAISTTSGRALDTQYF

size: -
D: -
J: TRBJ2-6
V: TRBV24-1
DNA: TGTGCCACCAGTGATCCCCCTTCTGGGGCCAACGTCCTGACTTTC
CDR3: CATSDPPSGANVLTF

size: -
D: TRBD1
J: TRBJ1-4
V: TRBV11-2
DNA: TGTGCCAGCAGCTCAGAGGACAGGGGGCTCACTAATGAAAAACTGTTTTTT
CDR3: CASSSEDRGLTNEKLFF

size: many
D: TRBD1
J: TRBJ2-2
V: TRBV12-3/TRBV12-4
DNA: TGTGCCAGCAGTCGACAGGGGGCCGGGGAGCTGTTTTTT
CDR3: CASSRQGAGELFF

size: once
D: -
J: TRBJ2-7
V: TRBV19
DNA: TGTGCCAGTAGTATTAAACCAGGCTACGAGCAGTACTTC
CDR3: CASSIKPGYEQYF

size: many
D: -
J: TRBJ1-2
V: TRBV12-3/TRBV12-4
DNA: TGTGCCAGCAGTTTAACAGTCTCTAACTATGGCTACACCTTC
CDR3: CASSLTVSNYGYTF

size: -
D: TRBD2
J: TRBJ2-2
V: TRBV4-3
DNA: TGCGCCAGCAGCCTTATAGCGGGAGTGAACACCGGGGAGCTGTTTTTT
CDR3: CASSLIAGVNTGELFF

size: many
D: -
J: TRBJ2-1
V: TRBV5-6
DNA: TGTGCCAGCAGCTTGGTGGCGGATACCTACAATGAGCAGTTCTTC
CDR3: CASSLVADTYNEQFF

size: many
D: -
J: TRBJ1-2
V: TRBV6-2/TRBV6-3
DNA: TGTGCCAGCAGTTACACCAGGGGAACCTATGGCTACACCTTC
CDR3: CASSYTRGTYGYTF

size: few
D: -
J: TRBJ2-7
V: TRBV10-2
DNA: TGCGCCAGCAACCCAGGGTCAAAGCCCGGGTACGAGCAGTACTTC
CDR3: CASNPGSKPGYEQYF

size: many
D: -
J: TRBJ2-2
V: TRBV7-8
DNA: TGTGCCAGCAGCCCCACCCCCGGGGAGCTGTTTTTT
CDR3: CASSPTPGELFF

size: -
D: TRBD1
J: TRBJ2-7
V: TRBV5-1
DNA: TGCGCCAGCAGCTCGGACAGGTGGCAATCCTACGAGCAGTACTTC
CDR3: CASSSDRWQSYEQYF

size: -
D: -
J: TRBJ1-3
V: TRBV7-2
DNA: TGTGCCAGCAGCTTAGTTTTAACCCCTGGAAACACCATATATTTT
CDR3: CASSLVLTPGNTIYF

size: -
D: -
J: TRBJ2-7
V: TRBV7-9
DNA: TGTGCTAGCAGCTTACCGGGCAGGGAGTACGAGCAGTACTTC
CDR3: CASSLPGREYEQYF

size: many
D: -
J: TRBJ2-7
V: TRBV4-2
DNA: TGTGCCAGCAGCCAAGAGGTCGGGGTTGGGTACGAGCAGTACTTC
CDR3: CASSQEVGVGYEQYF

size: -
D: -
J: TRBJ2-3
V: TRBV20-1
DNA: TGCAGTGCCCCTCGGGGGACGGGCACAGATACGCAGTATTTT
CDR3: CSAPRGTGTDTQYF

size: -
D: -
J: TRBJ2-7
V: TRBV7-2
DNA: TGTGCCAGCAGCTTATTCGGAAGCGAGCAGTACTTC
CDR3: CASSLFGSEQYF

size: few
D: -
J: TRBJ2-5
V: TRBV27
DNA: TGTGCCAGCAGTTCCGACCCCAGGGTCCAAGAGACCCAGTACTTC
CDR3: CASSSDPRVQETQYF

size: -
D: -
J: TRBJ1-5
V: TRBV21-1
DNA: TGTGCCAGTCCTAAGAGCAATCAGCCCCAGCATTTT
CDR3: CASPKSNQPQHF

size: -
D: -
J: TRBJ2-1
V: TRBV28
DNA: TGTGCCAGCAGTTTGTACAGGAGCAGGTTGCAGTTCTTC
CDR3: CASSLYRSRLQFF

size: -
D: -
J: TRBJ1-2
V: TRBV5-1
DNA: TGCGCCAGCAGCCTCGGGCCTGTGCCAGGGGGCTACACCTTC
CDR3: CASSLGPVPGGYTF

size: -
D: TRBD2
J: TRBJ2-2
V: TRBV20-1
DNA: TGCAGTGCTAGAGTAGCGGGTCCCCTTAACACCGGGGAGCTGTTTTTT
CDR3: CSARVAGPLNTGELFF

size: many
D: -
J: TRBJ2-7
V: TRBV20-1
DNA: TGCAGTGCGCGGGGACAGTCCTACGAGCAGTACTTC
CDR3: CSARGQSYEQYF